This T cell receptor (beta chain) was sequenced during a study of T-cell memory formation after mild COVID-19. There are 16 residues in the CDR3. With 6 bases removed from V and 2 bases from J, the gap between germline ends came to 16 bases. In germline, CDR1 is MNHEY, CDR2 SMNVEV (reference sequence). Constant-segment primers were used for 5'RACE, and the resulting TCR alpha and TCR beta cDNA libraries carried sample barcodes and UMIs. One entry per CDR3 protein, called by TCRdb with MiXCR from the 5' RACE reads. The data hold a few hundred thousand distinct CDR3 sequences, with 8.5% to 9.5% observed a single time.

The TCR sequence derives from a man aged 18 to 29 who had mild COVID-19 (a few samples of this study predate the infection). Cell type and time point are not known. The J gene is TRBJ2-2, the V gene TRBV27; tentatively, D is TRBD1 or TRBD2 (5 bases each). The sequenced sample was PBMCs or a T cell subset sorted from them (not recorded which). CDR3 amino acids: CASRLHLGVNTGELFF. The DNA for the CDR3 is TGTGCCAGCAGATTGCATTTGGGGGTAAACACCGGGGAGCTGTTTTTT.